The 13 T cell receptor beta chains below all came from one sample that was sequenced in a study of T-cell reconstitution after alpha-beta-depleted transplantation in children. Unique molecular identifiers were built into the TCRbeta library. TCRdb itself ran the PCR reads through MiXCR, one entry per CDR3 protein. The sample lists approximately 420,000 distinct CDR3 sequences, under 13% seen once, with approximately 5% in the top ten. The sequencing used PBMCs from the stem cell graft donor, collected from the stem cell graft. The receptors were sampled from a human donor who donated a stem cell graft to a child with acute myeloid leukemia.

This clonotype was detected many times. The chain joins TRBV21-1 to TRBJ1-2. TRBV21-1 is a recognized pseudogene. The CDR3 length is 17 residues. The CDR3 loop reads CASSNNWGPRARGGYTF. The CDR3 coding sequence is TGTGCCAGCAGCAATAATTGGGGGCCTCGCGCGCGGGGTGGCTACACCTTC.

A few counts support this clonotype. The chain combines TRBV20-1 with TRBJ2-7; TRBD1 aligns across 7 bases. The CDR3 is 15 residues long. Germline V gene data show CDR1 as DFQATT and CDR2 as SNEGSKA (reference sequence). V lost 6 bases to trimming and J lost 7 bases; unmatched junction nucleotides: 18. DNA for the CDR3: TGCAGTGCCCGGGACGTCGGACAGGTCATTGGGGAGCAGTACTTC. This codes for CSARDVGQVIGEQYF.

This clonotype was recorded at least ten times. The V gene is TRBV20-1, the J gene TRBJ2-1, with D maybe TRBD2 (6 bases). The CDR3 contains 13 residues. V shed 7 bases and J shed 5 bases, with 15 bases lying between them. The germline V gene encodes CDR1 DFQATT and CDR2 SNEGSKA (reference sequence). The CDR3 spells CSVEGEDDNEQFF. The CDR3 coding sequence is TGCAGTGTGGAGGGAGAGGACGACAATGAGCAGTTCTTC.

This chain uses TRBV3-1 with TRBJ2-1, with TRBD2 as a possible D gene (6 bases). V lost 0 bases, J lost 4 bases, and 13 bases lay in between. Germline V gene lookup returns CDR1 LGHDT and CDR2 YNNKEL (reference sequence). CDR3 length: 16 amino acids. The CDR3 protein is CASSQEEGTSYNEQFF. CDR3 bases: TGTGCCAGCAGCCAAGAGGAAGGGACTTCTTACAATGAGCAGTTCTTC.

This clonotype was seen only a few times. The V gene is TRBV7-9, the J gene TRBJ2-3; D is undetermined. Germline CDR1 reads SEHNR; CDR2 reads FQNEAQ (reference sequence). The CDR3 consists of 13 residues. V gave up 4 bases and J gave up 5 bases, with 10 bases separating them. The CDR3 sequence is CASSSTAIDTQYF. The CDR3 DNA reads TGTGCCAGCAGCTCTACAGCGATAGATACGCAGTATTTT.

The sample holds a few counts of this clonotype. This sequence joins TRBV5-1 and TRBJ2-3, with 10 nucleotides matching TRBD2. Germline trimming cut 3 bases from V and 4 bases from J; bases unmatched to any gene: 5. The CDR3 totals 15 residues. Germline CDR1 SGHRS, CDR2 YFSETQ. CDR3 DNA: TGCGCCAGCAGCTCCGGACTAGCGGCCCCAGATACGCAGTATTTT. Translating gives CASSSGLAAPDTQYF. The full variable domain, rest sourced from reference TRBV5-1 and TRBJ2-3, is KAGVTQTPRYLIKTRGQQVTLSCSPISGHRSVSWYQQTPGQGLQFLFEYFSETQRNKGNFPGRFSGRQFSNSRSEMNVSTLELGDSALYLCASSSGLAAPDTQYFGPGTRLTVL.

The chain carries TRBV5-4 and TRBJ1-1; the D gene is possibly TRBD1 (6 bases). V dropped 3 bases and J dropped 5 bases, with 17 bases sitting between them. CDR1 SGHNT and CDR2 YYREEE come from the germline V gene (reference sequence). The CDR3 has 15 amino acids. Here the CDR3 reads CASSSTQGRGTEAFF. The CDR3 DNA sequence: TGTGCCAGCAGCTCAACCCAGGGGCGAGGTACTGAAGCTTTCTTT.

This chain connects TRBV20-1 to TRBJ2-1; 9 nucleotides match TRBD2. This CDR3 is built from 18 residues. Looked up from germline, CDR1 is DFQATT and CDR2 is SNEGSKA (reference sequence). V trimming: 0 bases; J trimming: 2 bases; junction bases outside the gene matches: 11. CDR3 amino acids: CSARDGRGPSGAYNEQFF. The CDR3 DNA sequence: TGCAGTGCTAGAGATGGACGAGGTCCTAGCGGGGCCTACAATGAGCAGTTCTTC.

In its sample, this clonotype was seen many times. This chain joins TRBV29-1 and TRBJ1-3; unclear D gene. The CDR3 covers 11 residues. In germline, CDR1 is SQVTM, CDR2 ANQGSEA. V dropped 7 bases and J dropped 5 bases, with 9 bases sitting between them. CDR3 sequence reads: CSAPLRNTIYF. The CDR3 region has the DNA TGCAGCGCTCCCCTCAGAAACACCATATATTTT.

This clonotype has only a few counts. The genes are TRBV20-1 and TRBJ2-5, with unresolved D. The CDR3 length is 12 residues. CDR1 DFQATT and CDR2 SNEGSKA come from the germline V gene (reference sequence). Trimming stripped 4 bases from V and 5 bases from J, with 11 bases between. The CDR3 bases are TGCAGTGCTAAGCTACTGGGGGAGACCCAGTACTTC. Protein sequence: CSAKLLGETQYF.

This clonotype was seen repeatedly, ten times or more. V usage is TRBV5-5 and J usage is TRBJ2-7; D may match TRBD1 or TRBD2 (8 bases each). The V end lost 4 bases, the J end lost 3 bases, and 17 bases lay between the germline ends. This CDR3 is 15 amino acids long. Germline V lookup: CDR1 SGHKS, CDR2 YYEKEE (reference sequence). DNA of the CDR3: TGTGCCAGCAGCCGGGAGGGGACAGGCCTCTACGAGCAGTACTTC. Translating it yields CASSREGTGLYEQYF.

The gene calls are TRBV4-3 and TRBJ2-3; the D call may be TRBD1 or TRBD2 (6 bases each). V was pared by 0 bases and J by 2 bases, with 15 bases between. Germline CDR1 and CDR2: LGHNA and YSLEER. There are 17 residues in the CDR3. The CDR3 region has the DNA TGCGCCAGCAGCCAAGAAGCATCGGGGGCTTCCACAGATACGCAGTATTTT. This sequence encodes CASSQEASGASTDTQYF.

This clonotype was counted at least ten times. V usage is TRBV12-3 or TRBV12-4 and J usage is TRBJ1-4; 9 bases fit TRBD1. The V segment lost 6 bases and the J segment 8 bases; nucleotides outside the gene matches: 4. The CDR3 totals 13 residues. CDR3 loop: CASRGQGLEKLFF. In DNA, the CDR3 is TGTGCCAGCAGGGGACAGGGCCTCGAAAAACTGTTTTTT.